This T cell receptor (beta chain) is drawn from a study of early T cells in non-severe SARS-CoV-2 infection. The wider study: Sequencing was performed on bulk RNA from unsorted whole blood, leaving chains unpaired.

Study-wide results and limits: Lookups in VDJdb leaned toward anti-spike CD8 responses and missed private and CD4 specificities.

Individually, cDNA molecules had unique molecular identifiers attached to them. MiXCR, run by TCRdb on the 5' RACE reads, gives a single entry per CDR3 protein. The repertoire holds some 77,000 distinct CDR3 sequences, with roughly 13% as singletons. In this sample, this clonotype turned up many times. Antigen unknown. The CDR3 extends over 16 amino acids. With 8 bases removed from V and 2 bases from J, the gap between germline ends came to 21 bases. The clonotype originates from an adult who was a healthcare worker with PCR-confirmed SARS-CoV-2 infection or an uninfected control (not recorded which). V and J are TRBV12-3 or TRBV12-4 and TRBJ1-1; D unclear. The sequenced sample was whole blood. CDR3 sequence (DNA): TGTGCCAGCGTCGAACGACCGACAAAGGGAAACACTGAAGCTTTCTTT. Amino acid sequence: CASVERPTKGNTEAFF.